These 23 T cell receptor beta chains originate from one sample sequenced in a study of blood T cell repertoires in COVID-19. Libraries were prepared by immunoSEQ multiplex PCR; TCRdb keeps only in-frame clonotypes and omits some of them. The table includes over 200,000 clones, 85% to 90% detected once. The source material was peripheral blood. The receptors derive from a man aged 25-45 years with COVID-19, enrolled during active disease.

V gene TRBV10-3 combines with J gene TRBJ1-5, with 10 bases matching TRBD1. V lost 5 bases, J lost 3 bases, and 4 bases stayed unmatched. The CDR3 spans 15 residues. Per the germline V gene, CDR1 is ENHRY and CDR2 is SYGVKD. The CDR3 loop is CAISTGTGVNQPQHF. CDR3 DNA: TGTGCCATCAGTACCGGGACAGGGGTCAATCAGCCCCAGCATTTT.

CDR3: CASSYSENTEAFF. CDR3 coding DNA: TGTGCCAGCAGCTATTCAGAGAACACTGAAGCTTTCTTT. The gene calls are TRBV5-6 and TRBJ1-1, with D hard to call. Germline V gives CDR1 SGHDT, CDR2 YYEEEE. V was trimmed by 3 bases and J by 1 base, leaving 7 bases between them. The CDR3 spans 13 residues.

The CDR3 DNA reads as TGTGCCAGCAGCTCATCAGACTCCCCCGGAAAAGATACGCAGTATTTT. Its protein product is CASSSSDSPGKDTQYF. V gene TRBV7-9 combines with J gene TRBJ2-3; no definite D call. The length of the CDR3 is 16 residues. V was pared by 4 bases and J by 5 bases, with 19 bases between. The germline V gene has CDR1 SEHNR and CDR2 FQNEAQ (reference sequence).

The rearrangement uses TRBV9 and TRBJ1-1, with D perhaps matching TRBD1 (5 bases). Per germline, CDR1 SGDLS and CDR2 YYNGEE. CDR3 length: 15 amino acids. Trimming removed 2 bases at V and 4 bases at J, with 15 bases between. CDR3 sequence: CASSVSGREGTEAFF. DNA of the CDR3: TGTGCCAGCAGCGTCTCGGGGCGGGAGGGCACTGAAGCTTTCTTT.

CDR3 amino acids: CASSQVPGQGYTF. The CDR3 region has the DNA TGTGCCAGCAGCCAAGTTCCCGGACAGGGCTACACCTTC. J is TRBJ1-2 and V is TRBV14; a weak D match, TRBD1 (6 bases). Germline loops: CDR1 SGHDN, CDR2 FVKESK. The germline V and J ends were trimmed by 1 base and 8 bases, with 11 bases remaining between them. The CDR3 has 13 residues.

In regard to this clone: This sample also contains other DNA sequences that code for the same CDR3. Here the CDR3 reads CASSLVAADTQYF. CDR3 DNA sequence: TGTGCCAGCAGTTTAGTAGCAGCAGATACGCAGTATTTT. V and J are TRBV27 and TRBJ2-3; no firm D call. Germline-derived CDR1 and CDR2 are MNHEY and SMNVEV (reference sequence). Trimming removed 2 bases at V and 4 bases at J, with 7 bases between. The CDR3 extends over 13 amino acids.

The rearrangement joins TRBV10-2 to TRBJ1-2, with D tentatively TRBD1 (5 bases). This CDR3 region has 13 residues. V was clipped by 7 bases and J by 2 bases, with 11 bases between them. Germline CDR1 WSHSY, CDR2 SAAADI. DNA for the CDR3: TGCGCCAGCATGAACCCAGGGAACTATGGCTACACCTTC. This sequence encodes CASMNPGNYGYTF.

The chain joins TRBV28 to TRBJ2-1; TRBD2 matches at 13 bases. V lost 5 bases, J lost 13 bases, and 11 bases stayed unmatched. The germline V gene has CDR1 MDHEN and CDR2 SYDVKM. The CDR3 extends over 15 amino acids. In DNA form, the CDR3 reads TGTGCCAGCAGTCTCCCGGGACTAGCGGGACAGACTCAGTTCTTC. Translating it yields CASSLPGLAGQTQFF.

The CDR3 DNA follows: TGCGCCAGCAGCTTGGAATCCAGGGGGTTCAATCAGCCCCAGCATTTT. This gives the protein CASSLESRGFNQPQHF. The chain carries TRBV5-1 and TRBJ1-5; 7 bases map to TRBD1. Looked up from germline, CDR1 is SGHRS and CDR2 is YFSETQ. V shed 0 bases and J 3 bases; nucleotides not matched to a gene: 6. The CDR3 runs 16 residues.

For the CDR3, the DNA is TGTGCCAGCAGCTCAAGGGGCCCGGAAACCTCCTATAATTCACCCCTCCACTTT. Translating it yields CASSSRGPETSYNSPLHF. The rearrangement links TRBV7-2 to TRBJ1-6, with a weak D call TRBD1 (5 bases). Trimming left V 4 bases short and J 0 bases short, with 16 bases between. This CDR3 is 18 amino acids long. Germline lookup yields CDR1 SGHTA and CDR2 FQGNSA.

Comments on this clone: One end of the junction fails to match germline, which may point to a read error. The chain uses TRBV12-3 or TRBV12-4 and TRBJ1-2; no definite D call. This CDR3 has 11 residues. The CDR3 spells CASSPGPPAGF. In DNA form, the CDR3 reads TGTGCCAGCAGTCCCGGGCCTCCGGCGGGCTTC.

This clone has just one count. This rearrangement joins TRBV7-8 to TRBJ1-1; D remains ambiguous. Germline V gene sequence: CDR1 SGHVS, CDR2 FQNEAQ. This CDR3 has 12 residues. V was cut by 5 bases and J by 7 bases, with 11 bases left in between. This CDR3 reads CASSHPPGEAFF. CDR3 bases: TGTGCCAGCAGCCACCCGCCCGGTGAAGCTTTCTTT.

V gene TRBV5-1 combines with J gene TRBJ2-1; tentatively, D is TRBD1 (6 bases). There are 14 residues in the CDR3. Trimming took off 8 bases at V and 5 bases at J, with 17 bases between the two ends. Per the germline V gene, CDR1 is SGHRS and CDR2 is YFSETQ. CDR3 residues: CASAGGQSNNEQFF. Here the CDR3 DNA reads TGCGCCAGTGCTGGGGGCCAGAGCAACAATGAGCAGTTCTTC. Supplemented by reference TRBV5-1 and TRBJ2-1, the full variable domain reads KAGVTQTPRYLIKTRGQQVTLSCSPISGHRSVSWYQQTPGQGLQFLFEYFSETQRNKGNFPGRFSGRQFSNSRSEMNVSTLELGDSALYLCASAGGQSNNEQFFGPGTRLTVL.

The genes are TRBV7-2 and TRBJ2-1, with 8 nucleotides matching TRBD2. Germline V CDR1 and CDR2: SGHTA, FQGNSA. The CDR3 runs to 16 residues. J was trimmed by 6 bases and V by 2 bases; bases with no gene match: 9. DNA of the CDR3: TGTGCCAGCAGCTTACTCGGGGGGGTTGGGGCCAATGAGCAGTTCTTC. Encoded protein: CASSLLGGVGANEQFF.

The chain employs TRBV27 and TRBJ1-1; D unclear. V was shortened by 3 bases and J by 7 bases, with 9 bases between the two germline ends. There are 12 residues in the CDR3. CDR1 and CDR2 (germline): MNHEY, SMNVEV (reference sequence). The CDR3 coding sequence is TGTGCCAGCAGTTTTTTGTCCGGTGAAGCTTTCTTT. Protein sequence: CASSFLSGEAFF.

J is TRBJ1-2 and V is TRBV6-5, with 8 bases lining up with TRBD1. Trimming cost V 2 bases and J 8 bases; bases outside gene matches: 7. The germline V gene has CDR1 MNHEY and CDR2 SVGAGI. The length of the CDR3 is 14 residues. The CDR3 sequence is CASSYLTGARGYTF. Written as DNA, the CDR3 is TGTGCCAGCAGTTACCTGACAGGGGCGAGGGGCTACACCTTC.

V is TRBV7-9 and J is TRBJ2-7; D may be TRBD1 (6 bases). This CDR3 has 15 amino acids. Germline CDR1 is SEHNR and CDR2 is FQNEAQ (reference sequence). Trimming removed 0 bases at V and 4 bases at J, with 13 bases between. The CDR3: CASSLAAQGKYEQYF. The CDR3 DNA is TGTGCCAGCAGCTTAGCTGCACAGGGCAAGTACGAGCAGTACTTC.

V and J are TRBV6-6 and TRBJ2-1; 9 positions agree with TRBD2. The CDR3 contains 16 residues. The V segment lost 4 bases and the J segment 2 bases; nucleotides outside the gene matches: 6. Looked up from germline, CDR1 is MNHNY and CDR2 is SVGAGI (reference sequence). CDR3 nucleotide sequence: TGTGCCAGCAGTTTGGGACTAGCCGGTACCTACAATGAGCAGTTCTTC. Translation: CASSLGLAGTYNEQFF.

The rearrangement joins TRBV6-2 or TRBV6-3 to TRBJ1-2, with unresolved D. Trimming stripped 0 bases from V and 4 bases from J, with 9 bases between. Germline CDR1 is MNHEY and CDR2 is SVGEGT. This CDR3 spans 14 amino acids. Here the CDR3 DNA reads TGTGCCAGCAGTTACTCGCCAGGCCCCTATGGCTACACCTTC. Encoded protein: CASSYSPGPYGYTF.

This clone has a single count. The chain uses TRBV5-1 and TRBJ2-3, with D possibly matching TRBD2 (5 bases). The CDR3 totals 13 residues. Deletions cut 4 bases from V and 2 bases from J, with 8 bases between. The germline V gene encodes CDR1 SGHRS and CDR2 YFSETQ. The chain's CDR3 is CASSRGTTDTQYF. CDR3 coding DNA: TGCGCCAGCAGCCGGGGAACCACAGATACGCAGTATTTT. The full variable domain, in which reference TRBV5-1 and TRBJ2-3 provide the parts outside the CDR3, is KAGVTQTPRYLIKTRGQQVTLSCSPISGHRSVSWYQQTPGQGLQFLFEYFSETQRNKGNFPGRFSGRQFSNSRSEMNVSTLELGDSALYLCASSRGTTDTQYFGPGTRLTVL.

The rearrangement joins TRBV19 to TRBJ2-1, with TRBD1 identical over 8 bases. The CDR3 loop spans 16 amino acids. The germline V gene encodes CDR1 LNHDA and CDR2 SQIVND (reference sequence). The V segment lost 0 bases and the J segment 7 bases; nucleotides outside the gene matches: 8. DNA of the CDR3: TGTGCCAGTAGTATAGACGGGGGACAGGCACGGAATGAGCAGTTCTTC. Its translation is CASSIDGGQARNEQFF.

The chain couples TRBV11-2 to TRBJ1-2, with 7 nucleotides matching TRBD1. Looked up from germline, CDR1 is SGHAT and CDR2 is FQNNGV. The CDR3 has 17 amino acids. The V gene end was trimmed by 3 bases and the J gene end by 4 bases; junction bases not matched to a gene: 14. CDR3 in amino acids: CASSLEPGQPIIYGYTF. CDR3 DNA: TGTGCCAGCAGCTTGGAACCGGGACAGCCTATTATCTATGGCTACACCTTC. Filled out from reference TRBV11-2 and TRBJ1-2, the complete variable domain reads EAGVAQSPRYKIIEKRQSVAFWCNPISGHATLYWYQQILGQGPKLLIQFQNNGVVDDSQLPKDRFSAERLKGVDSTLKIQPAKLEDSAVYLCASSLEPGQPIIYGYTFGSGTRLTVV.

V is TRBV29-1 and J is TRBJ1-5; 11 nucleotides match TRBD1. Unmatched junction bases numbered 3, after V lost 3 bases and J lost 8 bases. This CDR3 has 13 residues. Looked up from germline, CDR1 is SQVTM and CDR2 is ANQGSEA. CDR3 loop: CSVDRGQGEPQHF. The CDR3 region has the DNA TGCAGCGTTGATAGGGGACAGGGGGAGCCCCAGCATTTT.